This T cell receptor beta chain came from a study of cytomegalovirus exposure and HLA in healthy donors. PCR was performed using 60 Vbeta and 13 Jbeta primers. Only in-frame clones appear in the TCRdb table, and some are missing; sequencing was by immunoSEQ multiplex PCR. The sample contains about 110,000 clones, roughly 77% of which appear only once. V shed 8 bases and J shed 6 bases, with 14 bases lying between them. CDR1 is SGHTA, CDR2 FQGNSA, per germline. This CDR3 is 14 amino acids long. Study-wide results and caveats: In an earlier analysis, about 87% or about 30%: the productive usage of most TCR beta V segments. The authors enumerated some 160 TCR beta chains as linked to cytomegalovirus. Specificity of a few CMV-associated chains for CMV antigens was verified in vitro. An observed cluster of highly shared sequence variants was recorded as a likely sequencing artifact.

Note on this clone: Its matching antigen is unknown.

V usage is TRBV7-2 and J usage is TRBJ1-6; TRBD1 might be the D (5 bases). This TCR was sampled from a man in his forties or fifties in good health and CMV-seronegative. The specimen was PBMCs. CDR3 DNA: TGTGCCAGCGGCACTACAGGCTCTAATTCACCCCTCCACTTT. Residues: CASGTTGSNSPLHF.